This TCR beta chain was recorded in a study of cytomegalovirus exposure and HLA in healthy donors (dated by TCRdb to the late 2010s). About the investigation overall: The roughly 650 repertoires of the first cohort and the 110 or so validation repertoires were produced on the same platform, according to a later analysis. The study was designed to test whether signatures of past pathogen exposure could be identified by cataloging public T cell receptors. In addition to the first cohort of hundreds of subjects, a separate validation cohort of 120 different subjects was used. To predict cytomegalovirus infection status, the study brought together high-throughput TCR immunosequencing, statistical association of individual TCRs with disease status, and machine learning.

What the work shows at the level of the full study, not this receptor alone: A later analysis had no HLA typing for the validation cohort, so co-occurrence there was scored across all 130 or so repertoires. Most TCR sequences were observed very rarely across donors, whereas some public TCRs were present in many individuals. A few of the identified cytomegalovirus-associated TCR beta chains were confirmed in vitro to be specific for cytomegalovirus antigens. The study gave a list of some 150 TCR beta chains associated with cytomegalovirus. According to the authors, the approach could potentially be generalized to other disease states and immunological phenotypes. A later analysis found that TCRs clustered in the first cohort also tended to co-occur in the roughly 120 validation repertoires, with more than 90% of cluster scores above 0. Cytomegalovirus status was reported to be diagnosed by the classifier with high specificity and sensitivity in both the original and validation cohorts.

The donors belonged to the validation cohort of over a hundred subjects, which was separate from the approximately 680-subject first cohort. Libraries were built with the immunoSEQ multiplex PCR assay. In the original analysis: To diagnose cytomegalovirus status from the catalog of TCR beta chain sequences, a statistical classification framework was built. TCRdb stores this immuneACCESS table with in-frame sequences only. Part of the clones is absent; in the studies checked, under half of the shortfall reflects unresolved V genes, and no reason is known for the rest. V, J and clone size were drawn from that table, and D and trimming were deduced from the DNA. The sample contains about 170,000 clones, around nine tenths of them found a single time. The ten largest clones add up to about 2.5% of the sample. In the germline V gene, CDR1 corresponds to SGDLS and CDR2 to YYNGEE. The CDR3 runs 12 amino acids, cysteine and phenylalanine included. The entry retains the CDR3 DNA only, 36 bases that are in frame from base 1. V lost 4 bases and J lost 14 bases, and the count of bases not matched to a germline gene is 5.

Concerning this clone itself: Its recognized antigen is unknown. No base-level quality is on record; no much larger clone is a single base apart.

The TCR was taken from a man younger than 35 in good health and CMV-seropositive. The rearrangement joined TRBV9 to TRBJ2-1; 11 nucleotides in the junction match TRBD2. The sequenced sample was PBMCs. The CDR3 loop reads CASSTGTSGKFF. The sequence in DNA is TGTGCCAGCAGCACTGGGACTAGCGGAAAGTTCTTC.